This T cell receptor beta chain was captured by sequencing in a study of shared clonotypes between healthy human individuals. The table came from immunoSEQ multiplex PCR; TCRdb's copy has only in-frame clones and leaves some out. The table records some 660,000 clones, less than 80% of them present only once. The CDR3 is 14 amino acids. The J segment lost 4 bases and the V segment lost 1 base, leaving 3 bases of the junction unmatched. Germline loops: CDR1 SGHDT, CDR2 YYEEEE. The chain combines TRBV5-6 with TRBJ2-5; 8 bases align to TRBD2. The sequence came from a woman in her twenties or thirties in good health. The sequencing sample was made of memory CD4+ T cells sorted from blood. Subset specified: CD45RA-negative fraction. DNA for the CDR3: TGTGCCAGCAGCTTGACCGGGGGGGTAGAGACCCAGTACTTC. Its protein is CASSLTGGVETQYF.